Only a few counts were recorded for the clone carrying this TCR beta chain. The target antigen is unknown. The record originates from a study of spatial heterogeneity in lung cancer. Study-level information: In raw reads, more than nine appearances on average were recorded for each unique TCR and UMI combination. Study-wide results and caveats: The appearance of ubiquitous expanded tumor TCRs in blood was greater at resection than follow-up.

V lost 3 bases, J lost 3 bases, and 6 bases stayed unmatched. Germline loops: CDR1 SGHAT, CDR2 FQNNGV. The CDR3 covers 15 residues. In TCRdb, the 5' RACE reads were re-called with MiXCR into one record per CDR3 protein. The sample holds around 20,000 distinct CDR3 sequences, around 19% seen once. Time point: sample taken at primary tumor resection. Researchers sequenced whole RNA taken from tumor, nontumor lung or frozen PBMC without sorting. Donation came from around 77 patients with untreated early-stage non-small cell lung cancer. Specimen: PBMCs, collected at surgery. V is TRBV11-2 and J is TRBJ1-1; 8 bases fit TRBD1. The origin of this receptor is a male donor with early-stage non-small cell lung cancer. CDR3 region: CASSLGKQGDTEAFF. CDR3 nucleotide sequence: TGTGCCAGCAGCTTGGGGAAACAGGGGGACACTGAAGCTTTCTTT.